The TCR beta chain described here comes from a study of low-dose radiotherapy and immunotherapy resistance in tumors. This CDR3 spans 13 amino acids. Trimming pared 6 bases from V and 4 bases from J, leaving 9 bases between. The time point here: after trial treatment. Specified treatment: LDRT plus nivolumab, ipilimumab, low-dose cyclophosphamide and aspirin (RACIN trial). Advanced solid tumors lacking tumor-infiltrating lymphocytes characterized eligible patients. TRAV and TRBV primers primed cDNA for both TCRalpha and TCRbeta. The authors ran 15 to 25 PCR cycles to amplify TCRs with a constant-region primer and V-primer adapter. TCRdb ran MiXCR on the reads and lists one entry per CDR3 protein. The sample consists of roughly 100,000 distinct CDR3 sequences, less than 25% of them appearing once.

The source of this sequence is a male donor with prostate cancer. The starting material was PBMCs, obtained after low-dose radiotherapy plus immunotherapy. The chain is built from TRBV12-3 or TRBV12-4 and TRBJ1-4; D remains unclear. The CDR3 sequence: CASSSGLNEKLFF. The CDR3 DNA follows: TGTGCCAGCAGCTCAGGCCTTAATGAAAAACTGTTTTTT.